These 16 T cell receptor beta chains were sequenced from one sample in a study of shared clonotypes between healthy human individuals (TCRdb year 2020). Libraries came from the immunoSEQ multiplex PCR assay. As stored in TCRdb, this immuneACCESS dataset retains in-frame rearrangements with V and J assigned. A fraction of the clones does not appear; measured against another copy, unresolved V genes explain less than half of the discrepancy, and the remainder lacks a known reason. The sample data list over a million clones, and 98% of these were observed just once. Around 0.38% of the sample is held by the ten biggest clonotypes. Sequencing was carried out using naive CD4+ T cells sorted from blood. The sample's cell subset or site label is to be understood as: CD45RA+ positively selected. Source of these receptors: a man aged 25-45 years in good health.

The chain employs TRBV19 and TRBJ2-7, with D perhaps TRBD2 (5 bases). The CDR3 length is 16 residues. CDR1 and CDR2 (germline): LNHDA, SQIVND (reference sequence). V was shortened by 3 bases and J by 9 bases, with 24 bases between the two germline ends. CDR3 residues: CASSIEGSRDGIGQYF. The CDR3 DNA follows: TGTGCCAGTAGTATCGAGGGCAGTCGAGATGGTATTGGGCAGTACTTC.

This rearrangement joins TRBV10-3 to TRBJ2-5; perhaps TRBD2 as D (6 bases). The CDR3 loop spans 13 amino acids. The germline gives CDR1 ENHRY, CDR2 SYGVKD. Trimming stripped 0 bases from V and 8 bases from J, with 10 bases between. CDR3 protein: CAISESSSETQYF. The CDR3 DNA is TGTGCCATCAGTGAGTCGTCTAGCGAAACCCAGTACTTC.

Details on this clone: Other DNA sequences in the sample encode the same CDR3. The gene calls are TRBV18 and TRBJ2-7; 10 nucleotides agree with TRBD1. V shed 3 bases and J 1 base; nucleotides not matched to a gene: 0. CDR1 and CDR2 (germline): KGHSH, LQKENI. There are 14 residues in the CDR3. The CDR3 bases are TGTGCCAGCTCACCGGGACAGGGGTCCTACGAGCAGTACTTC. This encodes CASSPGQGSYEQYF.

The chain employs TRBV10-3 and TRBJ2-7; TRBD2 matches at 8 bases. The CDR3 spans 13 residues. The junction had 3 bases not matched to a gene; V was cut back by 5 bases and J by 3 bases. The germline V gene encodes CDR1 ENHRY and CDR2 SYGVKD. CDR3 sequence (DNA): TGTGCCATCAGTAGCGGGAGTAACTACGAGCAGTACTTC. Its translation is CAISSGSNYEQYF.

This sequence joins TRBV14 and TRBJ2-1, with TRBD2 identical over 7 bases. This CDR3 region has 18 residues. The ends lost 5 bases at V and 8 bases at J; junction bases unmatched: 21. CDR1 SGHDN and CDR2 FVKESK come from the germline V gene. CDR3 loop: CASSEGLGAGALTYEQFF. The DNA for the CDR3 is TGTGCCAGCAGCGAAGGGTTAGGCGCGGGAGCCCTTACATATGAGCAGTTCTTC.

This chain links TRBV5-1 with TRBJ1-2, with D possibly being TRBD1 (5 bases). CDR3 length: 14 residues. V lost 3 bases and J 5 bases, leaving 14 bases between the germline ends. CDR1 and CDR2 (germline): SGHRS, YFSETQ. DNA of the CDR3: TGCGCCAGCAGCTCGGGAGCAGGGCGGTATGGCTACACCTTC. It is translated as CASSSGAGRYGYTF.

The chain joins TRBV7-3 to TRBJ2-7; D is unclear. From germline, CDR1 is SGHTA and CDR2 FQGTGA. The CDR3 sequence is 14 residues long. With 5 bases removed from V and 6 bases from J, the gap between germline ends came to 17 bases. CDR3 nucleotides: TGTGCCAGCAGCCTCGAACCCTCTAGTAGCGAGCAGTACTTC. Its protein product is CASSLEPSSSEQYF.

The V call is TRBV11-3, the J call TRBJ2-2; 12 bases agree with TRBD1. V shed 5 bases, J shed 6 bases, and the junction held 10 bases outside the gene matches. CDR3 size: 17 residues. Germline V CDR1 and CDR2: SGHNT, YENEEA. In DNA form, the CDR3 reads TGTGCCAGCAGCGCGGGACAGGGGGCGCCTAGACCCGGGGAGCTGTTTTTT. Protein: CASSAGQGAPRPGELFF.

Concerning this clone: The sample carries other DNA sequences with the same CDR3. The V call is TRBV7-2, the J call TRBJ2-7, with 11 bases identical to TRBD2. The trim removed 5 bases at V and 4 bases at J, leaving 7 bases unmatched. This CDR3 contains 15 residues. In germline, CDR1 is SGHTA, CDR2 FQGNSA. CDR3 sequence (DNA): TGTGCCAGCAGCCCAACTAGCGGGAGTTCATACGAGCAGTACTTC. It is translated as CASSPTSGSSYEQYF. Based on the CDR3 plus reference TRBV7-2 and TRBJ2-7, the full variable domain is GAGVSQSPSNKVTEKGKDVELRCDPISGHTALYWYRQSLGQGLEFLIYFQGNSAPDKSGLPSDRFSAERTGGSVSTLTIQRTQQEDSAVYLCASSPTSGSSYEQYFGPGTRLTVT.

The chain uses TRBV4-1 and TRBJ2-5, with 9 bases matching TRBD2. CDR3 length: 17 residues. The junction had 9 bases not matched to a gene; V was cut back by 3 bases and J by 1 base. Looked up from germline, CDR1 is MGHRA and CDR2 is YSYEKL. DNA for the CDR3: TGCGCCAGCAGCCATCAACTAGCGGGCCCTGCCCAAGAGACCCAGTACTTC. It yields the protein CASSHQLAGPAQETQYF.

V usage is TRBV18 and J usage is TRBJ2-7, with D possibly matching TRBD1 (5 bases). V shed 5 bases and J shed 6 bases, with 11 bases lying between them. This CDR3 contains 12 residues. Germline CDR1 is KGHSH and CDR2 is LQKENI. DNA of the CDR3: TGTGCCAGCTCAGTAGGGGTCGGCGAGCAGTACTTC. Translation: CASSVGVGEQYF.

CDR3 in amino acids: CASSLTGVSSYEQYF. The DNA for the CDR3 is TGTGCCAGCAGTTTAACCGGGGTTAGCTCCTACGAGCAGTACTTC. This rearrangement joins TRBV27 to TRBJ2-7, with D perhaps matching TRBD2 (5 bases). The CDR3 is 15 amino acids. Germline CDR1 and CDR2: MNHEY and SMNVEV (reference sequence). Trimming pared 2 bases from V and 0 bases from J, leaving 11 bases between.

The chain links TRBV5-1 to TRBJ2-7; 8 bases agree with TRBD2. The CDR3 has 16 amino acids. V lost 2 bases and J lost 0; bases outside the gene matches: 7. Per the germline V gene, CDR1 is SGHRS and CDR2 is YFSETQ. CDR3 DNA: TGCGCCAGCAGCTTTATCGCTAGCGGGTCCTCCTACGAGCAGTACTTC. Translation gives CASSFIASGSSYEQYF.

Comment on this clone: An end of the junction differs from the germline gene, which may be a read error. The rearrangement uses TRBV19 and TRBJ2-5; TRBD1 is a possible D gene (5 bases). The germline CDR1 and CDR2 sequences are LNHDA and SQIVND (reference sequence). CDR3 size: 14 residues. In nucleotides, the CDR3 is TGTGCCAGTGAACAGGTTTCGGGCCAAGGGACCCAGTACTTC. Residues: CASEQVSGQGTQYF.

The chain couples TRBV30 to TRBJ1-2; D is perhaps TRBD1 (6 bases). The V gene lost 3 bases and the J gene lost 0 bases, with 23 bases spanning the gap. Germline assignment: CDR1 GTSNPN and CDR2 SVGIG (reference sequence). The CDR3 covers 18 residues. CDR3 nucleotides: TGTGCCTGGAGCATAATACGGGACACCCTAGGTCCTAACTATGGCTACACCTTC. Its translation is CAWSIIRDTLGPNYGYTF.

This rearrangement joins TRBV25-1 to TRBJ2-3; possible D gene TRBD1, 5 bases. Trimming stripped 4 bases from V and 0 bases from J, with 8 bases between. The length of the CDR3 is 14 residues. Germline V lookup: CDR1 MGHDK, CDR2 SYGVNS. As DNA, the CDR3 is TGTGCCAGCAGTGTTGACAGAAGCACAGATACGCAGTATTTT. This codes for CASSVDRSTDTQYF.